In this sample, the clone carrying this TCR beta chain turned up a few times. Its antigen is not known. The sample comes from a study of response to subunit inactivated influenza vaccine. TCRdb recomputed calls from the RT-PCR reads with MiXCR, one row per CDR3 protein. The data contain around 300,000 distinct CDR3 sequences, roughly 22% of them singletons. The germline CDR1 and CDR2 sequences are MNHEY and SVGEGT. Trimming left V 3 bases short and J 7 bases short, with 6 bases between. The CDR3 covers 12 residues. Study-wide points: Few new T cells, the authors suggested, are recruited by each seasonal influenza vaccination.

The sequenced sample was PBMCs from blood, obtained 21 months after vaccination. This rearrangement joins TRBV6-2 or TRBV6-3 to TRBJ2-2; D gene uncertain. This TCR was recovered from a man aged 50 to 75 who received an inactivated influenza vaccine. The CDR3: CASSYSGGELFF. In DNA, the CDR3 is TGTGCCAGCAGTTATAGTGGCGGGGAGCTGTTTTTT.